This TCR beta chain comes out of a study of T cell repertoires in cytomegalovirus infection. MiXCR, applied by TCRdb to the reads, yields one record per CDR3 protein. The data show 150,000 to 200,000 distinct CDR3 sequences, 13% to 15% seen once. The ends were cut back, 4 bases at V and 14 bases at J, with 21 bases in the middle. Germline-derived CDR1 and CDR2 are LNHDA and SQIVND (reference sequence). The CDR3 is 14 residues long. V usage is TRBV19 and J usage is TRBJ2-1; D is perhaps TRBD2 (5 bases). This TCR was sampled from a human donor in good health (CMV status not recorded). Some clones in this sample may be carry-over from other donors' samples. The sample consisted of PBMCs. CDR3 amino acids: CASSKGLPRLPKFF. CDR3 DNA: TGTGCCAGTAGTAAGGGCCTCCCTAGACTACCGAAGTTCTTC.